The 27 T cell receptor beta chains presented below share a single source sample, sequenced in a study of identical twins (dated by TCRdb to about 2016). The library was produced with 5' RACE. The listed sequencing device is Illumina HiSeq 2000. Clones were called with MiXCR by TCRdb after fastp trimmed the public reads at Q25, and only in-frame beta chains were retained. Each CDR3 protein appears once, grouped with its most common genes and DNA. The sample table lists a few hundred thousand distinct CDR3 sequences, about 8.9% of them with a count of one. The ten largest make up approximately 3% of the sample. A further study also used this sample, focusing on yellow fever vaccine responses in identical twins.

The sequenced sample was CD8+ T cells sorted from blood. These receptors all come from a woman aged 18 to 35 in good health.

In this sample, this clonotype turned up a few times. J is TRBJ2-1 and V is TRBV7-8; D remains ambiguous. Between the trimmed V and J ends, which lost 8 bases and 7 bases, there was a span of 15 bases. Germline V gives CDR1 SGHVS, CDR2 FQNEAQ. This CDR3 has 13 residues. This chain's CDR3 is CASEQVLMNEQFF. For the CDR3, the DNA is TGTGCCAGCGAGCAGGTTCTTATGAATGAGCAGTTCTTC.

This clonotype has a count of ten or more. The gene calls are TRBV5-1 and TRBJ2-3; 12 bases agree with TRBD2. Germline CDR1 and CDR2: SGHRS and YFSETQ. Unmatched junction bases numbered 4, after V lost 0 bases and J lost 2 bases. The CDR3 spans 17 residues. The CDR3 region is CASSLDGLAGPTDTQYF. The CDR3 DNA reads as TGCGCCAGCAGCTTGGATGGACTAGCGGGACCCACAGATACGCAGTATTTT.

The chain is built from TRBV29-1 and TRBJ2-1, with 14 bases fitting TRBD2. With V trimmed by 7 bases and J by 8 bases, 16 bases remained unmatched. Germline V CDR1 and CDR2: SQVTM, ANQGSEA. The CDR3 consists of 17 residues. This CDR3 reads CSASGTSGSPDGYEQFF. CDR3 nucleotides: TGCAGCGCTTCCGGGACTAGCGGGAGCCCAGACGGGTATGAGCAGTTCTTC.

On this clonotype: Germline and junction disagree at one end, which may indicate a read error. The CDR3 DNA reads TGCTGTGCTAGATCCCGGACAGGGAGGGGAGTTCGAGGAGATACGCAGTATTTT. This codes for CCARSRTGRGVRGDTQYF. V and J are TRBV20-1 and TRBJ2-3; D is perhaps TRBD1 (8 bases). CDR1 DFQATT and CDR2 SNEGSKA come from the germline V gene (reference sequence). The CDR3 is 18 residues long.

There are many counts of this clonotype. V usage is TRBV29-1 and J usage is TRBJ2-3, with D tentatively TRBD2 (6 bases). Germline-derived CDR1 and CDR2 are SQVTM and ANQGSEA. This CDR3 comprises 13 residues. CDR3 DNA: TGCAGTGTAAGGGACTCCGGCACAGATACGCAGTATTTT. It is translated as CSVRDSGTDTQYF.

This clonotype has just a few counts. The V and J genes are TRBV4-2 and TRBJ2-7; D is possibly TRBD2 (5 bases). The V gene lost 0 bases and the J gene lost 1 base, with 10 bases spanning the gap. The V gene's germline CDR1 is LGHNA and CDR2 YNFKEQ. The CDR3 extends over 15 amino acids. CDR3 sequence reads: CASSQDRTDSYEQYF. The CDR3 nucleotides are TGTGCCAGCAGCCAAGACCGGACTGATTCCTACGAGCAGTACTTC.

This clonotype showed up just a few times. The chain recombines TRBV3-1 with TRBJ2-5; TRBD1 is a possible D gene (6 bases). Deletions cut 1 base from V and 2 bases from J, with 17 bases between. Germline CDR1 is LGHDT and CDR2 is YNNKEL (reference sequence). The length of the CDR3 is 17 residues. In DNA, the CDR3 is TGTGCCAGCAGCCAAGGCGTTTGGGGACACGGACAAGAGACCCAGTACTTC. Translation gives CASSQGVWGHGQETQYF.

The sample holds a few counts of this clonotype. The V and J genes are TRBV7-9 and TRBJ2-1; unclear D gene. Trimming shortened V by 4 bases and J by 4 bases, and 14 bases separated the two germline ends. The CDR3 sequence is 15 residues long. CDR1 is SEHNR and CDR2 is FQNEAQ in the germline V gene (reference sequence). The CDR3 protein is CASSSAQRSYNEQFF. Here the CDR3 DNA reads TGTGCCAGCAGCTCCGCTCAGAGATCATACAATGAGCAGTTCTTC.

This clonotype was detected ten times or more. In nucleotides, the CDR3 is TGCGCCAGCAGCCAAGTGGGGGGAGATACGCAGTATTTT. Protein: CASSQVGGDTQYF. This rearrangement joins TRBV4-3 to TRBJ2-3, with TRBD2 as a possible D gene (6 bases). The CDR3 covers 13 residues. Germline CDR1 LGHNA, CDR2 YSLEER. The germline V and J ends were trimmed by 1 base and 5 bases, with 7 bases remaining between them.

The chain has TRBV4-3 and TRBJ2-7; TRBD2 matches 10 bases. The V and J ends lost 2 bases and 3 bases, in that order; junction bases with no gene match: 1. Germline lookup yields CDR1 LGHNA and CDR2 YSLEER. The CDR3 is 14 residues long. CDR3 coding DNA: TGCGCCAGCAGCCAACGGACTAGCGGCTACGAGCAGTACTTC. Protein: CASSQRTSGYEQYF.

V is TRBV7-6 and J is TRBJ2-2; D not certain. V was cut by 1 base and J by 7 bases, with 7 bases left in between. The CDR3 is 13 amino acids. In germline, CDR1 is SGHVS, CDR2 FNYEAQ. For the CDR3, the DNA is TGTGCCAGCAGCTTAGTTCGGAACGGGGAGCTGTTTTTT. It translates to CASSLVRNGELFF.

This CDR3 is CASSFFGLLQETQYF. The DNA for the CDR3 is TGTGCCAGCAGTTTCTTCGGGCTATTACAAGAGACCCAGTACTTC. This sequence joins TRBV27 and TRBJ2-5; D is ambiguous. The V gene's germline CDR1 is MNHEY and CDR2 SMNVEV (reference sequence). The CDR3 is 15 residues long. With 3 bases removed from V and 2 bases from J, the gap between germline ends came to 13 bases.

This clonotype occurred a few times. The chain couples TRBV3-1 to TRBJ1-5, with no clear D. CDR1 LGHDT and CDR2 YNNKEL come from the germline V gene (reference sequence). The CDR3 runs 13 residues. V was cut by 0 bases and J by 5 bases, with 5 bases left in between. CDR3 residues: CASSQDWDQPQHF. CDR3 in DNA: TGTGCCAGCAGCCAAGATTGGGATCAGCCCCAGCATTTT. Complete variable domain (other parts from reference TRBV3-1 and TRBJ1-5): DTAVSQTPKYLVTQMGNDKSIKCEQNLGHDTMYWYKQDSKKFLKIMFSYNNKELIINETVPNRFSPKSPDKAHLNLHINSLELGDSAVYFCASSQDWDQPQHFGDGTRLSIL.

Ten or more counts support this clonotype. J is TRBJ2-7 and V is TRBV5-1; D possibly corresponds to TRBD2 (6 bases). Germline V lookup: CDR1 SGHRS, CDR2 YFSETQ. The CDR3 totals 14 residues. Trimming took off 1 base at V and 3 bases at J, with 11 bases between the two ends. CDR3 amino acids: CASSLFGGNYEQYF. DNA for the CDR3: TGCGCCAGCAGCTTGTTTGGCGGGAACTACGAGCAGTACTTC. Full variable domain (missing parts from reference TRBV5-1 and TRBJ2-7): KAGVTQTPRYLIKTRGQQVTLSCSPISGHRSVSWYQQTPGQGLQFLFEYFSETQRNKGNFPGRFSGRQFSNSRSEMNVSTLELGDSALYLCASSLFGGNYEQYFGPGTRLTVT.

The chain combines TRBV4-2 with TRBJ1-1; the D gene is possibly TRBD1 (6 bases). CDR1 is LGHNA, CDR2 YNFKEQ, per germline. CDR3 length: 16 residues. V was trimmed by 3 bases and J by 5 bases, leaving 19 bases between them. The DNA for the CDR3 is TGTGCCAGCAGCCAGCCGGACAGTCGCCAGGGGACTGAAGCTTTCTTT. Protein product: CASSQPDSRQGTEAFF.

This clonotype appeared many times. The chain is built from TRBV7-6 and TRBJ2-5; D possibly corresponds to TRBD1 (6 bases). The CDR3 totals 14 residues. Germline lookup yields CDR1 SGHVS and CDR2 FNYEAQ. Trimming shortened V by 1 base and J by 5 bases, and 11 bases separated the two germline ends. CDR3 DNA: TGTGCCAGCAGCTTAGACAGGGTCTGGGAGACCCAGTACTTC. Translating gives CASSLDRVWETQYF.

This clonotype was found a few times. This chain connects TRBV13 to TRBJ2-7; tentative D call: TRBD2 (6 bases). From germline, CDR1 is PRHDT and CDR2 FYEKMQ (reference sequence). V was shortened by 6 bases and J by 0 bases, with 9 bases between the two germline ends. This CDR3 contains 13 residues. This chain's CDR3 is CASRGGSSYEQYF. CDR3 nucleotide sequence: TGTGCCAGCAGGGGGGGAAGCTCCTACGAGCAGTACTTC.

This clonotype came up many times. The chain recombines TRBV29-1 with TRBJ2-2, with TRBD2 as a possible D gene (6 bases). The CDR3 is made up of 15 amino acids. V dropped 0 bases and J dropped 7 bases, with 15 bases sitting between them. The germline CDR1 and CDR2 sequences are SQVTM and ANQGSEA. The CDR3 is CSVEDPGVPGGELFF. For the CDR3, the DNA is TGCAGCGTTGAAGATCCGGGGGTTCCGGGCGGGGAGCTGTTTTTT.

This clonotype appeared a few times. This rearrangement joins TRBV29-1 to TRBJ2-5, with 9 bases lining up with TRBD2. Per germline, CDR1 SQVTM and CDR2 ANQGSEA. The CDR3 length is 14 residues. Losses at the gene ends were 6 bases for V and 3 bases for J; bases not matched to a gene: 8. The CDR3 nucleotides read TGCAGCGTAGTAAAGCGGGAGGCCGAAGAGACCCAGTACTTC. This sequence encodes CSVVKREAEETQYF.

This clonotype has only a few counts. The chain is built from TRBV27 and TRBJ2-3; D remains unclear. The germline V gene has CDR1 MNHEY and CDR2 SMNVEV (reference sequence). The V end was cut by 4 bases, the J end by 6 bases, with 11 bases between. The CDR3 runs 13 residues. This chain's CDR3 is CASSWADTDTQYF. In nucleotides, the CDR3 is TGTGCCAGCAGTTGGGCAGATACCGATACGCAGTATTTT.

There are a few counts of this clonotype. V usage is TRBV5-5 and J usage is TRBJ2-5; 7 bases map to TRBD2. The CDR3 extends over 16 amino acids. Looked up from germline, CDR1 is SGHKS and CDR2 is YYEKEE (reference sequence). The V segment lost 4 bases and the J segment 4 bases; nucleotides outside the gene matches: 13. The CDR3 nucleotides are TGTGCCAGCAGCCCTGCGGGGAGGGCCGTTGTAGAGACCCAGTACTTC. This codes for CASSPAGRAVVETQYF.

There are a few counts of this clonotype. This may be a read error, as it is one base from a much larger clone. V gene TRBV12-3 or TRBV12-4 combines with J gene TRBJ2-3; 14 bases are shared with TRBD2. CDR3 size: 18 residues. The CDR3 region is CTSSPTGTSGGRTDTQYF. The CDR3 region has the DNA TGTACCAGCAGTCCTACCGGGACTAGCGGGGGCCGCACAGATACGCAGTATTTT.

This chain uses TRBV5-5 with TRBJ1-1, with 7 nucleotides matching TRBD1. The CDR3 loop spans 14 amino acids. Germline V CDR1 and CDR2: SGHKS, YYEKEE (reference sequence). The V and J ends lost 1 base and 6 bases, in that order; junction bases with no gene match: 6. The CDR3 nucleotides are TGTGCCAGCAGCTTGTTCAGGGGGGACGCTGAAGCTTTCTTT. Amino acids: CASSLFRGDAEAFF. The full variable domain, its missing parts supplied by reference TRBV5-5 and TRBJ1-1, is DAGVTQSPTHLIKTRGQQVTLRCSPISGHKSVSWYQQVLGQGPQFIFQYYEKEERGRGNFPDRFSARQFPNYSSELNVNALLLGDSALYLCASSLFRGDAEAFFGQGTRLTVV.

This clonotype has only a few counts. This sequence joins TRBV7-9 and TRBJ2-1; 7 bases line up with TRBD2. The CDR3 spans 16 residues. The junction had 12 bases not matched to a gene; V was cut back by 3 bases and J by 7 bases. Germline V gives CDR1 SEHNR, CDR2 FQNEAQ (reference sequence). The CDR3 DNA is TGTGCCAGCAGCTTCCCAGGGTTAGCGGGCTTGAATGAGCAGTTCTTC. Amino acids: CASSFPGLAGLNEQFF.

This clonotype was seen a few times. The V and J genes are TRBV4-2 and TRBJ2-3; 8 bases line up with TRBD1. CDR3 length: 17 residues. After removal of 0 bases from V and 5 bases from J, the junction contained 10 bases not matched to a gene. Germline lookup yields CDR1 LGHNA and CDR2 YNFKEQ. DNA of the CDR3: TGTGCCAGCAGCCAAGATTACGGGACAGGCCCCCGAGATACGCAGTATTTT. Its translation: CASSQDYGTGPRDTQYF.

This clonotype was picked up many times. V is TRBV15 and J is TRBJ2-5; D is undetermined. Trimming removed 0 bases from V and 5 bases from J, with 10 bases in between. Germline V gene sequence: CDR1 LNHNV, CDR2 YYDKDF (reference sequence). This CDR3 spans 14 amino acids. As DNA, the CDR3 is TGTGCCACCAGCAGAGATCCCCTGTATGAGACCCAGTACTTC. Residues: CATSRDPLYETQYF.

The chain carries TRBV5-6 and TRBJ2-2; 9 nucleotides agree with TRBD2. CDR1 is SGHDT, CDR2 YYEEEE, per germline. This CDR3 contains 16 residues. Trimming removed 4 bases from V and 4 bases from J; junction bases left unmatched: 8. The CDR3 sequence is CASSARGGFVTGELFF. CDR3 sequence (DNA): TGTGCCAGCAGCGCGCGGGGGGGCTTTGTCACCGGGGAGCTGTTTTTT.